This T cell receptor beta chain was recovered during a study of cytomegalovirus exposure and HLA in healthy donors. Background on the study: Of the donors genotyped, approximately 400 in all, 65% to 90% fell in the Caucasian-associated ancestry cluster.

CDR3 length: 14 residues. Germline CDR1 is SNHLY and CDR2 is FYNNEI. V gave up 7 bases and J gave up 2 bases; unmatched junction bases: 8. As to this clone: Its antigen remains unknown.

Whole-study findings and limits: About 90% or about 30% of the time was how often most TCR beta V segments were productive, according to an earlier analysis. Presence/absence results assume similar sequencing depth per donor, which may not hold. CMV serostatus was the only immune exposure information that was available.

PCR employed 60 Vbeta and 13 Jbeta primers. Measured with immunoSEQ multiplex PCR; TCRdb has only the in-frame clones, and not every one. The top ten clones hold 2.7% of a sample with 200,000 or so clones, around 86% of them seen once. This chain connects TRBV2 to TRBJ2-7; 7 bases agree with TRBD2. The specimen sequenced was PBMCs. The clonotype originates from a woman in her 40s in good health and CMV-seronegative. CDR3: CASTGGDRTYEQYF. Here the CDR3 DNA reads TGTGCCAGCACTGGGGGGGATCGGACCTACGAGCAGTACTTC. The full variable domain, rest sourced from reference TRBV2 and TRBJ2-7, is EPEVTQTPSHQVTQMGQEVILRCVPISNHLYFYWYRQILGQKVEFLVSFYNNEISEKSEIFDDQFSVERPDGSNFTLKIRSTKLEDSAMYFCASTGGDRTYEQYFGPGTRLTVT.